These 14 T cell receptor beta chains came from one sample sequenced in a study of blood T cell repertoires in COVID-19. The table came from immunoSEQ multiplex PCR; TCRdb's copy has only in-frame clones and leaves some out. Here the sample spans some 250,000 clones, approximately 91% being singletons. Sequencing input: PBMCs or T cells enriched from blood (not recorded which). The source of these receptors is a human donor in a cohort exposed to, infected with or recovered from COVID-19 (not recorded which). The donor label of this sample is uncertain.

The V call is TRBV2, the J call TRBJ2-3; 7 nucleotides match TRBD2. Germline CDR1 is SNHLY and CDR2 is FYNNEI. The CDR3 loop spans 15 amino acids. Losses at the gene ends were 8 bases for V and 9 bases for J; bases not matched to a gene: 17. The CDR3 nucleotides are TGTGCCAGCGCCAGACTAGTTTCCCCCGGGGGGACGCAGTATTTT. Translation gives CASARLVSPGGTQYF.

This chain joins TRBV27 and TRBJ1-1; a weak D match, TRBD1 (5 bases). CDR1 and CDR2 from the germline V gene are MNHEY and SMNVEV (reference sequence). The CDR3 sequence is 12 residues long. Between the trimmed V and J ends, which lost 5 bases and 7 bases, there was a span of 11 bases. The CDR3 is CASSRDRYEAFF. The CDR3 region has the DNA TGTGCCAGCAGTCGAGACAGATATGAAGCTTTCTTT.

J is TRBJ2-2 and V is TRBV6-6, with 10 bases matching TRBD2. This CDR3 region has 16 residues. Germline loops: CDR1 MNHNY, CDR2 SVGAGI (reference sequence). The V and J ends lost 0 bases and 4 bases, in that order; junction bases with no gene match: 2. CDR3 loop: CASSYSKRGGTGELFF. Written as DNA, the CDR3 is TGTGCCAGCAGTTACTCGAAGCGGGGGGGCACCGGGGAGCTGTTTTTT.

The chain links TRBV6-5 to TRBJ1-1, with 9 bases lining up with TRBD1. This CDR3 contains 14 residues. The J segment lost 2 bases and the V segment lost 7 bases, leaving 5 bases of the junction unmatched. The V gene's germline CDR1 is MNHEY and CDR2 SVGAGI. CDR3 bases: TGTGCCAGCATGGCGACAGGGGGAAACACTGAAGCTTTCTTT. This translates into CASMATGGNTEAFF.

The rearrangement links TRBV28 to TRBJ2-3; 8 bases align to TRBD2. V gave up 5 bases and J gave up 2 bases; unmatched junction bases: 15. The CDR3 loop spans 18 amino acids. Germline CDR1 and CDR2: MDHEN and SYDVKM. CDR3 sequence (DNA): TGTGCCAGCAGTCCCCGAGTGGAGCGGGGGCTCCTCACAGATACGCAGTATTTT. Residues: CASSPRVERGLLTDTQYF.

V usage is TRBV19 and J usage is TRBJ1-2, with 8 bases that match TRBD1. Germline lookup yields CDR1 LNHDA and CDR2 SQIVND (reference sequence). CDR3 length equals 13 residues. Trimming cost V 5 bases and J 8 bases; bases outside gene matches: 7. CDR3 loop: CASSPWTGRGYTF. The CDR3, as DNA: TGTGCCAGTAGTCCCTGGACAGGGCGCGGCTACACCTTC.

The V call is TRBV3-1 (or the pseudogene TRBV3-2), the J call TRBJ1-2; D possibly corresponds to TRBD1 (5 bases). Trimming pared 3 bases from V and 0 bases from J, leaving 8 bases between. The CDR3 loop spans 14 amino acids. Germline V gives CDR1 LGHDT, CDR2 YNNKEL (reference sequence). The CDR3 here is CASSQQGSNYGYTF. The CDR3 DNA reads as TGTGCCAGCAGCCAGCAGGGCTCTAACTATGGCTACACCTTC.

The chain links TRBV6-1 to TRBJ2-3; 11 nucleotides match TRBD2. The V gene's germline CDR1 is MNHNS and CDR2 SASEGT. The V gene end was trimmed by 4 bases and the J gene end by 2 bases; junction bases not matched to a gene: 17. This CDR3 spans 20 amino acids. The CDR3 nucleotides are TGTGCCAGCAGTGGCGTATCTAGCGGGGGGCCACGTAGCCTCACAGATACGCAGTATTTT. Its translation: CASSGVSSGGPRSLTDTQYF.

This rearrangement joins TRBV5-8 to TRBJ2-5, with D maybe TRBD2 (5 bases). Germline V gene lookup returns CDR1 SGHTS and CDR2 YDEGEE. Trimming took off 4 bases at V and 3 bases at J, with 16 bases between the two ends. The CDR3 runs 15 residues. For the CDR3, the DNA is TGTGCCAGCAGCCTGAGGGCAGCGTCTAAAGAGACCCAGTACTTC. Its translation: CASSLRAASKETQYF.

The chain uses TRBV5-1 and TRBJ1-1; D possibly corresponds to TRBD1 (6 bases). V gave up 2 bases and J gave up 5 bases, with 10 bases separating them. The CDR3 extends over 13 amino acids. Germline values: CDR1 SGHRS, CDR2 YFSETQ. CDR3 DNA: TGCGCCAGCAGCTTTTCTACAGGGACTGAAGCTTTCTTT. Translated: CASSFSTGTEAFF.

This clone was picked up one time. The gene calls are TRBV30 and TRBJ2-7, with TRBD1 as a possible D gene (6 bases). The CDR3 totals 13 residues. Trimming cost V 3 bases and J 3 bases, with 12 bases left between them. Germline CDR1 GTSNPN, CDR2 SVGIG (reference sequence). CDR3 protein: CAWRDSQFYEQYF. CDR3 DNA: TGTGCCTGGAGGGACAGCCAATTCTACGAGCAGTACTTC.

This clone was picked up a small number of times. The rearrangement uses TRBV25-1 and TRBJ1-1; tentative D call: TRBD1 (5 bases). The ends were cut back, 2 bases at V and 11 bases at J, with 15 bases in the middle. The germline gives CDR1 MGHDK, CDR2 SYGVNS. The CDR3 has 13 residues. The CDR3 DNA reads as TGTGCCAGCAGTGAAAACCGACAGCTAGATGCTTTCTTT. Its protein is CASSENRQLDAFF.

CDR3 nucleotides: TGTGCCAGCACCGAGACTAGTTACGATGAGCAGTTCTTC. This sequence encodes CASTETSYDEQFF. The chain combines TRBV12-3 or TRBV12-4 with TRBJ2-1; D possibly corresponds to TRBD2 (6 bases). There are 13 residues in the CDR3. Trimming pared 7 bases from V and 8 bases from J, leaving 15 bases between.

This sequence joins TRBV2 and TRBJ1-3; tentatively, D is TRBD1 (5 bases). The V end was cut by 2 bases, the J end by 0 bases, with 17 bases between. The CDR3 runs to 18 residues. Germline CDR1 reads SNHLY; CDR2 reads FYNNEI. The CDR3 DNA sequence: TGTGCCAGCAGTGAAAGAAGGGGTTTAGGTTTCTCTGGAAACACCATATATTTT. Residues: CASSERRGLGFSGNTIYF.